This TCR beta chain was recorded in a study of T cells after somatic rescue of genetic block. Libraries were prepared by immunoSEQ multiplex PCR; TCRdb keeps only in-frame clonotypes and omits some of them. Among fewer than 150,000 clones listed, about nine tenths were seen once. This CDR3 has 16 amino acids. Germline-derived CDR1 and CDR2 are KGHSH and LQKENI. Trimming pared 0 bases from V and 5 bases from J, leaving 16 bases between. This clonotype originated in a woman aged 18-35 years. This chain joins TRBV18 and TRBJ1-2; D is possibly TRBD1 (5 bases). The specimen sequenced was peripheral blood mononuclear cells (PBMCs). CDR3 DNA sequence: TGTGCCAGCTCACCACCGGTCCGGGGCGGTTTGTATGGCTACACCTTC. Translation gives CASSPPVRGGLYGYTF.